This T cell receptor beta chain was documented in a study of blood T cells in healthy people across ages. Study-wide results and caveats: Significant beta diversity loss was already apparent by age approximately 40, declining roughly linearly.

This clonotype was observed a handful of times. Its antigen is still unknown. There were healthy Caucasian individuals from Russia, aged roughly 6 to 100, serving as donors. Each sample used at least 6 million PBMCs. Total RNA amounts of at least 5 micrograms were extracted per sample. PCR was performed a second time for roughly 7 to 12 cycles using a sample-barcoded 5' primer and a J-beta primer mix. MiXCR was run by TCRdb on the 5' RACE reads, yielding one entry per CDR3 protein. The sample shows 1.5 million to 1.9 million distinct CDR3 sequences, approximately 42% of them seen only once. This CDR3 spans 15 amino acids. Trimming cost V 4 bases and J 5 bases, with 15 bases left between them. The germline V gene has CDR1 SGHRS and CDR2 YFSETQ.

The chain carries TRBV5-1 and TRBJ1-4, with D unresolved. The sequence came from a woman younger than 35 in good health. The sequencing sample was made of blood. The CDR3 reads CASSDGFGLNEKLFF. CDR3 in DNA: TGCGCCAGCAGCGACGGGTTCGGCTTGAATGAAAAACTGTTTTTT.